This T cell receptor (beta chain) is from a study of T-cell reconstitution after alpha-beta-depleted transplantation in children. For TCRbeta, the library was prepared with unique molecular identifiers. MiXCR was run by TCRdb on the PCR reads, yielding one entry per CDR3 protein. This sample has hundreds of thousands of distinct CDR3 sequences; about 10% occur once, and the top ten carry 4% to 5%. The receptor's source is a human donor who donated a stem cell graft to a child with acute myeloid leukemia. This sample comprised PBMCs from the stem cell graft donor, obtained from the stem cell graft.

As DNA, the CDR3 is TGTGCCAGCAGTTACCGTCCAGGGGCCAGCCGAGAGGAGCTGTTTTTT. Translating it yields CASSYRPGASREELFF. V is TRBV6-5 and J is TRBJ2-2; possible D gene TRBD1, 6 bases. The CDR3 is 16 amino acids. From germline, CDR1 is MNHEY and CDR2 SVGAGI. The V and J ends lost 2 bases and 10 bases respectively, with 20 bases between them.